This TCR beta chain was observed in a study of T cell responses to AZD1222 COVID-19 vaccine. Generated by immunoSEQ multiplex PCR, the TCRdb table keeps only in-frame clones and is missing some. The sample holds fewer than 200,000 clones; 85% to 95% are singletons and the top ten take more than 1.5%. V was shortened by 3 bases and J by 7 bases, with 9 bases between the two germline ends. In germline, CDR1 is MNHEY, CDR2 SMNVEV (reference sequence). This CDR3 contains 13 residues. This TCR was sampled from an adult who received the AZD1222 COVID-19 vaccine. The chain is built from TRBV27 and TRBJ2-2, with no clear D. The sequencing used peripheral blood, collected 28 days after the second AZD1222 dose. DNA for the CDR3: TGTGCCAGCAGTTTGTCGGCGCGCGGGGAGCTGTTTTTT. This gives the protein CASSLSARGELFF.